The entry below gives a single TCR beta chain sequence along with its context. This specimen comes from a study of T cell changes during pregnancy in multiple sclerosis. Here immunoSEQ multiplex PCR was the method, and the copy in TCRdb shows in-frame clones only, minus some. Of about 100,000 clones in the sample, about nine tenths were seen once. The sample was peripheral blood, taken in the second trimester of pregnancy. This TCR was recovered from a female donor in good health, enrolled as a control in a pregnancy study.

CDR3 DNA: TGCGCCAGCAGCTTGGCTGTACGGGGGGAGTCCTACGAGCAGTACTTC. It specifies CASSLAVRGESYEQYF. This sequence joins TRBV5-1 and TRBJ2-5; TRBD2 matches at 7 bases. The J call may be wrong; the DNA end is better matched by TRBJ2-7. The V gene's germline CDR1 is SGHRS and CDR2 YFSETQ. CDR3 size: 16 residues.